Below are 20 T cell receptor beta chains sequenced from a single sample in a study of blood T cells in healthy people across ages. The authors ran a second PCR of about 7 to 11 cycles using a sample-barcoded 5' primer and a J-beta primer mix. TCRdb independently ran MiXCR on the 5' RACE reads; one entry per CDR3 protein. The sample consists of about 970,000 distinct CDR3 sequences, about 53% of them appearing once. The sequenced sample consisted of blood. These receptors all come from a woman aged 55-69 years in good health.

The chain uses TRBV10-3 and TRBJ2-7; the match to TRBD2 covers 9 bases. Looked up from germline, CDR1 is ENHRY and CDR2 is SYGVKD. The CDR3 has 13 residues. V dropped 8 bases and J dropped 1; count of bases not matched to a gene: 3. The CDR3 sequence is CAIRSGRSYEQYF. Written as DNA, the CDR3 is TGTGCCATCCGAAGCGGGAGGTCCTACGAGCAGTACTTC.

This rearrangement joins TRBV2 to TRBJ2-4; 7 positions agree with TRBD2. CDR3 size: 15 residues. Germline V CDR1 and CDR2: SNHLY, FYNNEI. J was trimmed by 6 bases and V by 5 bases; bases with no gene match: 10. DNA of the CDR3: TGTGCCAGCAGTATGCCTGGGCGGGAGTTAAACATTCAGTACTTC. It is translated as CASSMPGRELNIQYF.

As concerns this clonotype: One end of the junction varies from germline; a read error may be responsible. The chain links TRBV5-1 to TRBJ2-7; D not certain. Germline assignment: CDR1 SGHRS and CDR2 YFSETQ. The CDR3 sequence is 12 residues long. CDR3 sequence reads: CASSESSYERYF. The DNA of the CDR3 is TGCGCCAGCAGCGAGAGCTCCTACGAGCGGTACTTC.

The V and J genes are TRBV28 and TRBJ2-2; 10 bases agree with TRBD2. CDR1 is MDHEN, CDR2 SYDVKM, per germline. V was clipped by 4 bases and J by 2 bases; unmatched bases: 4. The CDR3 runs to 16 residues. Written as DNA, the CDR3 is TGTGCCAGCAGTTCCACTAGCGGGGAAAACACCGGGGAGCTGTTTTTT. Amino acids: CASSSTSGENTGELFF.

The chain employs TRBV12-3 or TRBV12-4 and TRBJ2-1; TRBD2 might be the D (5 bases). Trimming left V 8 bases short and J 1 base short, with 24 bases between. The CDR3 spans 18 residues. CDR3 region: CASSLVQYLAPSYNEQFF. For the CDR3, the DNA is TGTGCCAGCTCTTTAGTACAATATCTAGCACCGTCCTACAATGAGCAGTTCTTC.

This chain uses TRBV10-3 with TRBJ2-5, with 7 bases identical to TRBD2. This CDR3 region has 15 residues. The V gene's germline CDR1 is ENHRY and CDR2 SYGVKD. Trimming at V came to 4 bases and at J to 11 bases, leaving 16 bases not matched to a gene. The CDR3 protein is CAISASSGANNEQYF. The CDR3, as DNA: TGTGCCATCAGTGCCTCAAGCGGGGCAAACAATGAGCAGTACTTC.

This rearrangement joins TRBV6-2 or TRBV6-3 to TRBJ1-5; 9 positions agree with TRBD1. The V gene end was trimmed by 4 bases and the J gene end by 1 base; junction bases not matched to a gene: 8. Germline CDR1 and CDR2: MNHEY and SVGEGT. CDR3 length: 17 residues. The CDR3 loop is CASSSYRGQMSNQPQHF. The CDR3 bases are TGTGCCAGCAGTTCCTACAGGGGGCAGATGAGCAATCAGCCCCAGCATTTT.

V and J are TRBV2 and TRBJ2-7; 7 nucleotides line up with TRBD1. CDR1 and CDR2 from the germline V gene are SNHLY and FYNNEI. The junction had 12 bases not matched to a gene; V was cut back by 8 bases and J by 2 bases. This CDR3 region has 15 residues. CDR3 sequence: CASGTEFDSAYEQYF. CDR3 DNA sequence: TGTGCCAGCGGGACAGAATTTGATTCAGCCTACGAGCAGTACTTC.

This clonotype was counted a single time. This rearrangement joins TRBV20-1 to TRBJ2-7, with no clear D. CDR1 and CDR2 from the germline V gene are DFQATT and SNEGSKA (reference sequence). V was pared by 6 bases and J by 3 bases, with 18 bases between. The CDR3 covers 14 residues. The CDR3 DNA reads TGCAGTGCCCCCGCATCTCAGAAAAACTACGAGCAGTACTTC. Its translation is CSAPASQKNYEQYF.

V is TRBV7-9 and J is TRBJ2-7; D gene unclear. The V gene's germline CDR1 is SEHNR and CDR2 FQNEAQ (reference sequence). The CDR3 is 14 amino acids. Trimming took 2 bases from V and 5 from J, leaving 13 bases between them. CDR3 coding DNA: TGTGCCAGCAGCTTAAGTCTGGCGTCCGACGAGCAGTACTTC. Its protein product is CASSLSLASDEQYF.

This clonotype was counted ten times or more. This sequence joins TRBV20-1 and TRBJ2-7; D gene unclear. The germline V gene encodes CDR1 DFQATT and CDR2 SNEGSKA (reference sequence). CDR3 length: 15 residues. The V end was cut by 1 base, the J end by 0 bases, with 13 bases between. The CDR3 is CSARGLRTNSYEQYF. The CDR3, as DNA: TGCAGTGCTAGAGGCCTGCGGACCAACTCCTACGAGCAGTACTTC.

The chain recombines TRBV9 with TRBJ1-1; the D gene is possibly TRBD1 (6 bases). The CDR3 spans 13 residues. Germline CDR1 SGDLS, CDR2 YYNGEE. V lost 3 bases and J 7 bases, leaving 13 bases between the germline ends. CDR3 sequence reads: CASSATVQGEAFF. CDR3 in DNA: TGTGCCAGCAGCGCGACAGTACAGGGTGAAGCTTTCTTT. The full variable domain, rest sourced from reference TRBV9 and TRBJ1-1, is DSGVTQTPKHLITATGQRVTLRCSPRSGDLSVYWYQQSLDQGLQFLIQYYNGEERAKGNILERFSAQQFPDLHSELNLSSLELGDSALYFCASSATVQGEAFFGQGTRLTVV.

CDR3 sequence (DNA): TGTGCCATCAGTGAGTCCGGGGCGGGGAGCTCCTACGAGCAGTACTTC. Amino acid sequence: CAISESGAGSSYEQYF. The chain links TRBV10-3 to TRBJ2-7, with D possibly TRBD2 on 6 matching bases. The CDR3 contains 16 residues. With 0 bases removed from V and 0 bases from J, the gap between germline ends came to 12 bases. The V gene's germline CDR1 is ENHRY and CDR2 SYGVKD.

The chain couples TRBV2 to TRBJ1-2; D is possibly TRBD1 (5 bases). V lost 6 bases to trimming and J lost 2 bases, with 13 bases between them. CDR3 length: 14 residues. Looked up from germline, CDR1 is SNHLY and CDR2 is FYNNEI. The CDR3 is CASRGTGGNYGYTF. The CDR3 region has the DNA TGTGCCAGCAGGGGCACGGGGGGAAACTATGGCTACACCTTC.

V and J are TRBV20-1 and TRBJ2-1, with 13 bases matching TRBD2. The CDR3 is 13 amino acids. The germline gives CDR1 DFQATT, CDR2 SNEGSKA (reference sequence). V gave up 5 bases and J gave up 8 bases; unmatched junction bases: 3. CDR3 coding DNA: TGCAGTGCTGGGACTAGCGGGATGTATGAGCAGTTCTTC. Its protein product is CSAGTSGMYEQFF.

J is TRBJ2-5 and V is TRBV25-1; D is unresolved. V was shortened by 4 bases and J by 5 bases, with 5 bases between the two germline ends. This CDR3 has 11 amino acids. Looked up from germline, CDR1 is MGHDK and CDR2 is SYGVNS. CDR3 region: CASSVDETQYF. Here the CDR3 DNA reads TGTGCCAGCAGTGTGGACGAGACCCAGTACTTC.

V usage is TRBV10-3 and J usage is TRBJ2-3, with TRBD2 matching 7 bases. The CDR3 loop spans 15 amino acids. The germline V gene encodes CDR1 ENHRY and CDR2 SYGVKD. V trimming: 4 bases; J trimming: 4 bases; junction bases outside the gene matches: 8. CDR3 DNA sequence: TGTGCCATCAGTGTCGGGCTAGCGGAGTCAGATACGCAGTATTTT. Translated: CAISVGLAESDTQYF.

The chain recombines TRBV6-2 or TRBV6-3 with TRBJ2-5; TRBD2 agrees at 8 bases. The CDR3 length is 15 residues. From germline, CDR1 is MNHEY and CDR2 SVGEGT. V trimming: 3 bases; J trimming: 5 bases; junction bases outside the gene matches: 8. CDR3 DNA: TGTGCCAGCAGTTATGCAAGCGGGAGATGGGAGACCCAGTACTTC. This codes for CASSYASGRWETQYF.

This sequence joins TRBV20-1 and TRBJ2-1; possible D gene TRBD2, 5 bases. V dropped 2 bases and J dropped 8 bases, with 16 bases sitting between them. Germline CDR1 reads DFQATT; CDR2 reads SNEGSKA (reference sequence). The CDR3 consists of 14 residues. In nucleotides, the CDR3 is TGCAGTGCTAGACGACGGGCGGCGGGCGATGAGCAGTTCTTC. It specifies CSARRRAAGDEQFF.

This chain links TRBV4-1 with TRBJ2-6, with D unresolved. V dropped 5 bases and J dropped 3 bases, with 11 bases sitting between them. This CDR3 region has 15 residues. Germline V CDR1 and CDR2: MGHRA, YSYEKL. The CDR3, as DNA: TGCGCCAGCAGCTCCCTAGTCTTTGGGGCCAACGTCCTGACTTTC. Its translation is CASSSLVFGANVLTF.